This T cell receptor beta chain was identified during a study of T cell responses to AZD1222 COVID-19 vaccine. Measured with immunoSEQ multiplex PCR; TCRdb has only the in-frame clones, and not every one. The sample records about 160,000 clones, roughly 94% being singletons. Notes on the study in general: Spike was spanned by vaccine-associated CD4 TCRs, with dominance at 160-218 and 743-854.

In the case of this clone: What it binds is unknown.

The CDR3 totals 13 residues. J lost 1 base, V lost 10 bases, and 7 bases had no gene match. Germline V lookup: CDR1 SNHLY, CDR2 FYNNEI. V is TRBV2 and J is TRBJ2-7, with TRBD1 matching 7 bases. Sequenced here: peripheral blood, sampled 28 days after the second AZD1222 dose. This clonotype originated in an adult who received the AZD1222 COVID-19 vaccine. In nucleotides, the CDR3 is TGTGCCACCCATGGGACAGAATCCTACGAGCAGTACTTC. This gives the protein CATHGTESYEQYF.